A selection of T cell receptor beta chains follows, all from one sample in a study of CD8 T cells in Susac syndrome. TCRdb called the immunoSEQ multiplex PCR reads again in MiXCR, with one record for every CDR3 protein. Here the sample spans roughly 120,000 distinct CDR3 sequences, 85% to 95% being singletons. Sample: CD4+ T cells from PBMCs. All receptors come from a human donor with multiple sclerosis. The CDR3 runs from the conserved cysteine through the conserved F or W. Fields, in order: clone size, V gene, J gene, D gene, CDR3 protein, CDR3 DNA. The D gene is left open where the match is weak. Size is stated for part of the rows, as once, few or many counts, or as a class when the clone is expanded.

>-|TRBV7-8|TRBJ1-5|-
CASSHAEDSNQPQHF
TGTGCCAGCAGCCATGCAGAGGATAGCAATCAGCCCCAGCATTTT
>-|TRBV5-1|TRBJ2-6|-
CASSLQGSAGANVLTF
TGCGCCAGCAGCTTGCAGGGTTCAGCTGGGGCCAACGTCCTGACTTTC
>-|TRBV29-1|TRBJ1-3|-
CSAARGSDSIYF
TGCAGCGCCGCACGAGGGTCCGACAGTATATATTTT
>-|TRBV10-3|TRBJ1-2|-
CATLGPPDEYTF
TGTGCCACCCTAGGACCCCCGGATGAGTACACCTTC
>-|TRBV20-1|TRBJ1-5|TRBD1
CSATGQGVDQPQHF
TGCAGTGCTACCGGACAGGGAGTGGATCAGCCCCAGCATTTT
>-|TRBV19|TRBJ2-3|-
CASSMDLNGGLSTDTQYF
TGTGCCAGTAGTATGGATCTGAATGGCGGCCTCAGCACAGATACGCAGTATTTT
>-|TRBV20-1|TRBJ1-2|-
CSASWGSGYGYTF
TGCAGTGCTAGTTGGGGGTCCGGCTATGGCTACACCTTC
>-|TRBV10-3|TRBJ2-1|-
CATTDMPSSYNEQFF
TGTGCCACCACGGACATGCCGAGTTCCTACAATGAGCAGTTCTTC
>-|TRBV19|TRBJ2-7|TRBD1
CASSDRATYEQYF
TGTGCCAGTAGTGACAGGGCAACCTACGAGCAGTACTTC
>-|TRBV20-1|TRBJ1-1|TRBD1
CSAPGGVYTEAFF
TGCAGTGCCCCAGGGGGAGTGTACACTGAAGCTTTCTTT
>once|TRBV4-2|TRBJ1-5|TRBD1
CASSQDLATGTGGARSNQPQHF
TGTGCCAGCAGCCAAGATCTGGCCACCGGGACAGGGGGCGCTCGGAGCAATCAGCCCCAGCATTTT
>-|TRBV5-1|TRBJ2-7|-
CASSLARYEQYF
TGCGCCAGCAGCTTGGCCAGGTACGAGCAGTACTTC
>few|TRBV19|TRBJ2-6|-
CASRFSGANVLTF
TGTGCCAGCCGGTTCTCTGGGGCCAACGTCCTGACTTTC
>-|TRBV28|TRBJ1-2|TRBD1
CASSITGGVSYGYTF
TGTGCCAGCAGTATTACAGGGGGCGTATCATATGGCTACACCTTC
>-|TRBV29-1|TRBJ2-2|-
CSVEDIGRGRSGELFF
TGCAGCGTTGAAGATATCGGCAGGGGTAGGAGCGGGGAGCTGTTTTTT
>-|TRBV20-1|TRBJ2-3|TRBD2
CSASRTSGGTSTDTQYF
TGCAGTGCTTCCCGGACTAGCGGGGGGACAAGCACAGATACGCAGTATTTT
>-|TRBV12-3/TRBV12-4|TRBJ2-1|-
CASSLMGLNNEQFF
TGTGCCAGCAGTTTAATGGGCCTGAACAATGAGCAGTTCTTC
>-|TRBV5-1|TRBJ1-2|TRBD1
CASSANGQGINYGYTF
TGCGCCAGCAGCGCTAACGGACAGGGGATTAACTATGGCTACACCTTC
>-|TRBV7-2|TRBJ1-6|-
CASSFSRAGKTALHF
TGTGCCAGCAGCTTCAGCCGGGCAGGTAAAACGGCCCTCCACTTT
>few|TRBV14|TRBJ2-5|-
CASGTTGMETQYF
TGTGCCAGCGGGACGACAGGCATGGAGACCCAGTACTTC
>-|TRBV20-1|TRBJ2-7|-
CSARGALYEQYF
TGCAGTGCTAGAGGGGCACTCTACGAGCAGTACTTC
>-|TRBV3-1|TRBJ1-6|-
CASGGGEDSPLHF
TGTGCCAGCGGGGGGGGAGAGGATTCACCCCTCCACTTT
>-|TRBV10-3|TRBJ1-6|-
CAISPATSPLHF
TGTGCCATCAGTCCGGCGACTTCACCCCTCCACTTT
>-|TRBV3-1|TRBJ1-1|-
CASSPHQYGTEAFF
TGTGCCAGCAGCCCCCACCAGTATGGCACTGAAGCTTTCTTT
>few|TRBV7-3|TRBJ2-5|-
CASSLTREETQYF
TGTGCCAGCAGCTTAACCAGGGAAGAGACCCAGTACTTC
>-|TRBV10-3|TRBJ2-7|TRBD1
CATNRDSSYEQYF
TGTGCCACCAACCGGGACAGCTCCTACGAGCAGTACTTC
>-|TRBV14|TRBJ1-2|-
CASSQDIGHGYTF
TGTGCCAGCAGCCAAGATATAGGTCATGGCTACACCTTC
>-|TRBV15|TRBJ2-7|TRBD1
CATSSDRAHEQYF
TGTGCCACCAGCAGCGACAGGGCCCACGAGCAGTACTTC
>-|TRBV18|TRBJ2-3|-
CASSPRPGADTQYF
TGTGCCAGCTCACCCCGCCCGGGGGCAGATACGCAGTATTTT
>-|TRBV6-2/TRBV6-3|TRBJ1-3|-
CASSPLGNSGNTIYF
TGTGCCAGCAGTCCCTTGGGCAACTCTGGAAACACCATATATTTT
>-|TRBV19|TRBJ1-1|-
CASRRQMNTEAFF
TGTGCCAGTAGAAGACAGATGAACACTGAAGCTTTCTTT
>-|TRBV5-1|TRBJ2-7|-
CASSLAGVPYEQYF
TGCGCCAGCAGCTTGGCCGGGGTTCCCTACGAGCAGTACTTC
>once|TRBV2|TRBJ1-5|-
CASRRQGSNQPQHF
TGTGCCAGCAGGAGGCAGGGGAGCAATCAGCCCCAGCATTTT
>-|TRBV29-1|TRBJ1-5|-
CSVATGFLGNQPQHF
TGCAGCGTTGCTACAGGGTTCTTGGGCAATCAGCCCCAGCATTTT
>-|TRBV3-1|TRBJ1-5|-
CASSSNRDLPQHF
TGTGCCAGCAGCTCCAATAGGGATCTGCCCCAGCATTTT
>-|TRBV29-1|TRBJ1-4|-
CSATSGTINEKLFF
TGCAGCGCAACCTCCGGGACAATTAATGAAAAACTGTTTTTT
>-|TRBV6-1|TRBJ1-2|-
CASRPGFNYGYTF
TGTGCCAGCAGACCCGGGTTCAACTATGGCTACACCTTC
>-|TRBV7-9|TRBJ1-4|-
CASSPAGTPRAGEKLFF
TGTGCCAGCAGCCCCGCGGGGACACCTAGGGCGGGAGAAAAACTGTTTTTT
>-|TRBV29-1|TRBJ1-1|-
CSVDYSHAPEAFF
TGCAGCGTTGATTATTCACACGCCCCTGAAGCTTTCTTT
>-|TRBV9|TRBJ2-1|TRBD2
CASSPGGASGGSNEQFF
TGTGCCAGCAGCCCCGGGGGGGCTAGCGGGGGGAGCAATGAGCAGTTCTTC
>few|TRBV3-1|TRBJ2-2|TRBD2
CASSQSGGNTGELFF
TGTGCCAGCAGCCAAAGCGGGGGTAACACCGGGGAGCTGTTTTTT
>-|TRBV20-1|TRBJ2-7|-
CSARHYSSYEQYF
TGCAGTGCTAGACACTACAGCTCCTACGAGCAGTACTTC
>-|TRBV2|TRBJ1-3|-
CAWGSGNTIYF
TGTGCCTGGGGATCCGGAAACACCATATATTTT
>-|TRBV4-1|TRBJ1-1|-
CASSQVPPGTEAFF
TGCGCCAGCAGCCAAGTTCCACCGGGCACTGAAGCTTTCTTT
>-|TRBV4-3|TRBJ2-3|-
CASSQGDIVVGSPTTDTQYF
TGCGCCAGCAGCCAAGGTGATATAGTTGTGGGGTCCCCCACCACAGATACGCAGTATTTT
>once|TRBV7-3|TRBJ2-6|-
CASSPQSSGANVLTF
TGTGCCAGCAGCCCGCAGAGCTCTGGGGCCAACGTCCTGACTTTC
>once|TRBV7-2|TRBJ2-1|-
CASSSLVEQFF
TGTGCCAGCAGCTCCCTCGTGGAGCAGTTCTTC
>-|TRBV18|TRBJ1-5|-
CASSPDRRDQPQHF
TGTGCCAGCTCCCCCGACAGGAGAGATCAGCCCCAGCATTTT
>-|TRBV6-5|TRBJ1-1|-
CASSYSWDGLEAFF
TGTGCCAGCAGTTACTCTTGGGACGGATTAGAAGCTTTCTTT
>-|TRBV7-9|TRBJ2-3|TRBD1
CASSRRPDRGSDTQYF
TGTGCCAGCAGTCGACGCCCAGACAGGGGATCAGATACGCAGTATTTT
>-|TRBV27|TRBJ2-5|TRBD1
CASSLQGGRETQYF
TGTGCCAGCAGTTTACAAGGGGGCCGGGAGACCCAGTACTTC
>once|TRBV19|TRBJ2-1|TRBD2
CASSQRGYNEQFF
TGTGCCAGTAGTCAGCGGGGATACAATGAGCAGTTCTTC
>-|TRBV5-6|TRBJ2-5|-
CASSLDRSESGETQYF
TGTGCCAGCAGCTTGGATAGGTCCGAGAGCGGAGAGACCCAGTACTTC
>-|TRBV2|TRBJ2-7|-
CASSEGRVGNEQYF
TGTGCCAGCAGTGAGGGCAGGGTGGGTAACGAGCAGTACTTC